These 21 T cell receptor beta chains came from one sample sequenced in a study of shared clonotypes between healthy human individuals. Generated by immunoSEQ multiplex PCR, the TCRdb table keeps only in-frame clones and is missing some. This table holds 2 million to 3 million clones, 80% to 95% found once. Sequencing was carried out using naive CD4+ T cells from PBMCs. Subset specified: CD45RA+ positively selected. These receptors originate from a man between 18 and 29 years old in good health. Some clones in this sample may be carry-over from other donors' samples.

In nucleotides, the CDR3 is TGTGCCAGCAGTTACCCATCCGGACAGACCTATGGCTACACCTTC. Translation: CASSYPSGQTYGYTF. The chain recombines TRBV6-6 with TRBJ1-2; D is perhaps TRBD1 (6 bases). This CDR3 has 15 residues. The germline CDR1 and CDR2 sequences are MNHNY and SVGAGI (reference sequence). V was shortened by 2 bases and J by 4 bases, with 14 bases between the two germline ends.

This chain connects TRBV7-3 to TRBJ2-4, with TRBD2 identical over 9 bases. Germline V gene lookup returns CDR1 SGHTA and CDR2 FQGTGA. This CDR3 contains 16 residues. The V gene end was trimmed by 5 bases and the J gene end by 1 base; junction bases not matched to a gene: 6. CDR3 protein: CASSAGGTKAKNIQYF. The CDR3 DNA reads as TGTGCCAGCAGCGCGGGGGGGACGAAGGCCAAAAACATTCAGTACTTC.

The chain has TRBV5-4 and TRBJ1-1; 10 bases are shared with TRBD1. V lost 4 bases, J lost 4 bases, and 7 bases stayed unmatched. The CDR3 spans 15 residues. CDR1 is SGHNT, CDR2 YYREEE, per germline (reference sequence). The CDR3 DNA sequence: TGTGCCAGCAGCCGACAGGGGGCTACGGGCACTGAAGCTTTCTTT. Its protein is CASSRQGATGTEAFF.

This clone occurred once. V gene TRBV27 combines with J gene TRBJ2-7; 10 bases map to TRBD1. CDR3 length equals 15 residues. J was trimmed by 2 bases and V by 6 bases; bases with no gene match: 7. Germline CDR1 MNHEY, CDR2 SMNVEV (reference sequence). The CDR3, as DNA: TGTGCCAGCAGCGATCCCGGGACAGGGGCCTACGAGCAGTACTTC. It is translated as CASSDPGTGAYEQYF.

J is TRBJ1-2 and V is TRBV6-6; D is uncertain. V shed 7 bases and J shed 4 bases, with 22 bases lying between them. Germline CDR1 is MNHNY and CDR2 is SVGAGI (reference sequence). The CDR3 loop spans 16 amino acids. The CDR3 DNA reads TGTGCCAGCACCGTATCCAGCGACAAGAAAGGCTATGGCTACACCTTC. Translating it yields CASTVSSDKKGYGYTF.

With regard to this clone: Other DNA variants within this sample encode the same CDR3. This chain links TRBV6-5 with TRBJ2-3; D gene uncertain. The V gene lost 4 bases and the J gene lost 1 base, with 6 bases spanning the gap. Germline values: CDR1 MNHEY, CDR2 SVGAGI. The CDR3 contains 13 residues. CDR3 sequence reads: CASSFPGTDTQYF. DNA for the CDR3: TGTGCCAGCAGTTTTCCGGGCACAGATACGCAGTATTTT.

The rearrangement uses TRBV6-6 and TRBJ1-5; weak D call: TRBD1 (5 bases). Between the trimmed V and J ends, which lost 6 bases and 9 bases, there was a span of 18 bases. The CDR3 consists of 14 residues. Germline CDR1 MNHNY, CDR2 SVGAGI (reference sequence). DNA of the CDR3: TGTGCCAGCAGCGACAGCGCCTCGGGGCGGCCCCAGCATTTT. As protein: CASSDSASGRPQHF.

This clone was seen once. The rearrangement joins TRBV7-2 to TRBJ2-5; no clear D. Germline-derived CDR1 and CDR2 are SGHTA and FQGNSA. This CDR3 is built from 15 residues. Trimming stripped 5 bases from V and 7 bases from J, with 20 bases between. The CDR3 is CASSPGGGNVGTQYF. CDR3 nucleotides: TGTGCCAGCAGCCCAGGCGGTGGGAACGTCGGGACCCAGTACTTC.

V is TRBV4-3 and J is TRBJ2-1, with TRBD1 matching over 7 bases. Germline trimming cut 1 base from V and 4 bases from J; bases unmatched to any gene: 4. This CDR3 comprises 15 residues. CDR1 and CDR2 (germline): LGHNA, YSLEER. CDR3 in amino acids: CASSQGRDSYNEQFF. The DNA for the CDR3 is TGCGCCAGCAGCCAAGGTCGGGACAGTTACAATGAGCAGTTCTTC.

In its sample, this clone was seen once. The chain employs TRBV5-1 and TRBJ2-1; 15 nucleotides line up with TRBD2. The CDR3 contains 15 residues. Germline CDR1 is SGHRS and CDR2 is YFSETQ. Trimming took 3 bases from V and 10 from J; bases not matched to a gene: 5. The CDR3, as DNA: TGCGCCAGCAGCTGGGGACTAGCGGGAGGCCGGGAGCAGTTCTTC. This codes for CASSWGLAGGREQFF.

The chain uses TRBV9 and TRBJ2-6; D gene uncertain. Trimming cost V 0 bases and J 0 bases, with 13 bases left between them. The CDR3 totals 18 residues. Germline V lookup: CDR1 SGDLS, CDR2 YYNGEE. The CDR3 coding sequence is TGTGCCAGCAGCGTAGAACCGGTCCAATTCTCTGGGGCCAACGTCCTGACTTTC. Protein product: CASSVEPVQFSGANVLTF.

The V call is TRBV13, the J call TRBJ1-1; D uncertain. The CDR3 covers 15 residues. Germline CDR1 PRHDT, CDR2 FYEKMQ (reference sequence). V was clipped by 5 bases and J by 0 bases, with 13 bases between them. The CDR3 nucleotides read TGTGCCAGCAGCGTCCCGGGAGTCATGAACACTGAAGCTTTCTTT. Its protein is CASSVPGVMNTEAFF. Full variable domain (missing parts from reference TRBV13 and TRBJ1-1): AAGVIQSPRHLIKEKRETATLKCYPIPRHDTVYWYQQGPGQDPQFLISFYEKMQSDKGSIPDRFSAQQFSDYHSELNMSSLELGDSALYFCASSVPGVMNTEAFFGQGTRLTVV.

The chain is built from TRBV19 and TRBJ2-3; 8 bases agree with TRBD2. The germline gives CDR1 LNHDA, CDR2 SQIVND (reference sequence). The V segment lost 5 bases and the J segment 6 bases; nucleotides outside the gene matches: 10. CDR3 length equals 15 residues. The CDR3 here is CASSFREGPEDTQYF. The CDR3 DNA follows: TGTGCCAGTAGTTTCCGGGAGGGCCCGGAGGATACGCAGTATTTT.

This clone was found once. This chain links TRBV29-1 with TRBJ2-7, with TRBD2 identical over 8 bases. Per germline, CDR1 SQVTM and CDR2 ANQGSEA. The CDR3 is made up of 13 amino acids. The junction had 7 bases not matched to a gene; V was cut back by 3 bases and J by 6 bases. The CDR3 DNA is TGCAGCGTTGATTCAGCGGGAGCGGGCGAGCAGTACTTC. Amino acids: CSVDSAGAGEQYF.

The CDR3 bases are TGCGCCAGCAGCCAAGCAACGTTGGGGAGGGACTATGGCTACACCTTC. Translation: CASSQATLGRDYGYTF. V and J are TRBV4-3 and TRBJ1-2, with D unclear. Per germline, CDR1 LGHNA and CDR2 YSLEER. The V gene lost 1 base and the J gene lost 3 bases, with 15 bases spanning the gap. This CDR3 spans 16 amino acids.

The J gene is TRBJ2-7, the V gene TRBV11-2; TRBD1 agrees at 7 bases. Germline trimming cut 4 bases from V and 3 bases from J; bases unmatched to any gene: 12. The CDR3 totals 16 residues. CDR1 is SGHAT and CDR2 is FQNNGV in the germline V gene. CDR3 DNA sequence: TGTGCCAGCAGCTGGTCACGGGACAGAGCTTTCTACGAGCAGTACTTC. This codes for CASSWSRDRAFYEQYF.

This chain links TRBV5-1 with TRBJ2-3, with unresolved D. Per the germline V gene, CDR1 is SGHRS and CDR2 is YFSETQ. The CDR3 has 11 residues. V was pared by 6 bases and J by 6 bases, with 8 bases between. The CDR3 nucleotides read TGCGCCAGCACTGCGGCCGATACGCAGTATTTT. It specifies CASTAADTQYF. The variable domain in full, completed from reference TRBV5-1 and TRBJ2-3, reads KAGVTQTPRYLIKTRGQQVTLSCSPISGHRSVSWYQQTPGQGLQFLFEYFSETQRNKGNFPGRFSGRQFSNSRSEMNVSTLELGDSALYLCASTAADTQYFGPGTRLTVL.

The chain has TRBV28 and TRBJ2-7; 10 positions agree with TRBD2. CDR3 length equals 16 residues. Germline CDR1 and CDR2: MDHEN and SYDVKM. J lost 7 bases, V lost 5 bases, and 14 bases had no gene match. The CDR3 DNA is TGTGCCAGCAGTCCTGTGGGCCTAGCGGGAGTGGGAGAGCAGTACTTC. Its protein is CASSPVGLAGVGEQYF.

This chain joins TRBV30 and TRBJ2-7; 9 bases are shared with TRBD2. CDR1 GTSNPN and CDR2 SVGIG come from the germline V gene (reference sequence). CDR3 length equals 14 residues. J gave up 4 bases and V 8 bases, and 12 bases lay outside the gene matches. The CDR3 bases are TGTGCCGCTAGCGGGACAGCCCCTACTTACGAGCAGTACTTC. This sequence encodes CAASGTAPTYEQYF. The full variable domain, in which reference TRBV30 and TRBJ2-7 provide the parts outside the CDR3, is SQTIHQWPATLVQPVGSPLSLECTVEGTSNPNLYWYRQAAGRGLQLLFYSVGIGQISSEVPQNLSASRPQDRQFILSSKKLLLSDSGFYLCAASGTAPTYEQYFGPGTRLTVT.

Turning to this clone: Additional DNA sequences in this sample encode the identical CDR3. The chain is built from TRBV9 and TRBJ1-3, with D possibly being TRBD1 (5 bases). The CDR3 consists of 15 residues. V lost 0 bases and J 1 base, leaving 8 bases between the germline ends. Looked up from germline, CDR1 is SGDLS and CDR2 is YYNGEE. The chain's CDR3 is CASSVGGQSGNTIYF. In DNA, the CDR3 is TGTGCCAGCAGCGTAGGGGGCCAATCTGGAAACACCATATATTTT.

J is TRBJ1-1 and V is TRBV19; possibly TRBD1 for D (6 bases). The CDR3 length is 14 residues. Germline V lookup: CDR1 LNHDA, CDR2 SQIVND (reference sequence). Trimming took 7 bases from V and 1 from J, leaving 13 bases between them. CDR3 nucleotide sequence: TGTGCCAGTACCATAGGGGGGCGGAACACTGAAGCTTTCTTT. Translating gives CASTIGGRNTEAFF. The entire variable domain, with the rest obtained from reference TRBV19 and TRBJ1-1, is as follows: DGGITQSPKYLFRKEGQNVTLSCEQNLNHDAMYWYRQDPGQGLRLIYYSQIVNDFQKGDIAEGYSVSREKKESFPLTVTSAQKNPTAFYLCASTIGGRNTEAFFGQGTRLTVV.